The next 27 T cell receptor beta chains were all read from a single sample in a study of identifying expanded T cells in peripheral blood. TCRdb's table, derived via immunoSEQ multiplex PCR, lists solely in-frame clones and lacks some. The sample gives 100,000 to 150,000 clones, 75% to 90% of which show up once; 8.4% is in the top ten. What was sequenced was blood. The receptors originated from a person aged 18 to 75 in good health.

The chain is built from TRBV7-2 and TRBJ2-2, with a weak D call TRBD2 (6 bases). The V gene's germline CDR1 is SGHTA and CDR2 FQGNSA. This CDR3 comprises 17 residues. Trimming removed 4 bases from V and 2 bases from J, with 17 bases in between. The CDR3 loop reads CASSSTIGTYNTGELFF. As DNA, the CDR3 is TGTGCCAGCAGCTCAACTATCGGGACTTATAACACCGGGGAGCTGTTTTTT.

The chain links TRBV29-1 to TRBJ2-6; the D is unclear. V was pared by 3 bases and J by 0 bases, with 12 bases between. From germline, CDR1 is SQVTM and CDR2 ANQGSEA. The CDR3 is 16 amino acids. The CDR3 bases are TGCAGCGTTGAGGATGCCGGAACCTCTGGGGCCAACGTCCTGACTTTC. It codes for CSVEDAGTSGANVLTF. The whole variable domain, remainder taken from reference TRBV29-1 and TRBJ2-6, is SAVISQKPSRDICQRGTSLTIQCQVDSQVTMMFWYRQQPGQSLTLIATANQGSEATYESGFVIDKFPISRPNLTFSTLTVSNMSPEDSSIYLCSVEDAGTSGANVLTFGAGSRLTVL.

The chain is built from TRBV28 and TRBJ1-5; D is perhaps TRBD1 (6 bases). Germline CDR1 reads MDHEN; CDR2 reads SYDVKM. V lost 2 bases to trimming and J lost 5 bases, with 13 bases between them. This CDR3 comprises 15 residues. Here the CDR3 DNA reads TGTGCCAGCAGTTTACCCAGGGGAGTGTATCAGCCCCAGCATTTT. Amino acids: CASSLPRGVYQPQHF.

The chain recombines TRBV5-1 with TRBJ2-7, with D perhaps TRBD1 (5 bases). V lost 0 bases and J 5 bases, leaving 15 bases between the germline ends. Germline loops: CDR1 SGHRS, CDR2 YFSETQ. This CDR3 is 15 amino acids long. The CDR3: CASSLGAGLYNEQYF. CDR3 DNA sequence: TGCGCCAGCAGCTTGGGGGCAGGGCTTTACAACGAGCAGTACTTC.

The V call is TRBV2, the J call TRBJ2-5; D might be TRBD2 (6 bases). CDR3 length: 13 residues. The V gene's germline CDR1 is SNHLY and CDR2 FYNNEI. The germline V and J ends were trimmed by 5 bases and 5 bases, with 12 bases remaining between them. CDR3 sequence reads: CASSFGTPETQYF. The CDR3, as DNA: TGTGCCAGCAGTTTCGGGACTCCGGAGACCCAGTACTTC.

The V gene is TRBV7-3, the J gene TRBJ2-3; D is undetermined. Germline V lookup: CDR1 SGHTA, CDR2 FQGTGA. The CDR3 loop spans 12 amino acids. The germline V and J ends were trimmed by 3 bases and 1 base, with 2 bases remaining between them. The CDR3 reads CASSFRTDTQYF. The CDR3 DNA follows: TGTGCCAGCAGCTTTCGCACAGATACGCAGTATTTT. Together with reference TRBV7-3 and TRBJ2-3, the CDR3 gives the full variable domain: GAGVSQTPSNKVTEKGKYVELRCDPISGHTALYWYRQSLGQGPEFLIYFQGTGAADDSGLPNDRFFAVRPEGSVSTLKIQRTERGDSAVYLCASSFRTDTQYFGPGTRLTVL.

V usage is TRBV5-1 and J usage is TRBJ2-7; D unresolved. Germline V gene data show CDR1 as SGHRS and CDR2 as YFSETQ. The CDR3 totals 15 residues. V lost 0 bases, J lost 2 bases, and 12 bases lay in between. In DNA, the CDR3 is TGCGCCAGCAGCTTGGCGGTACTCGCTACCTACGAGCAGTACTTC. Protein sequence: CASSLAVLATYEQYF.

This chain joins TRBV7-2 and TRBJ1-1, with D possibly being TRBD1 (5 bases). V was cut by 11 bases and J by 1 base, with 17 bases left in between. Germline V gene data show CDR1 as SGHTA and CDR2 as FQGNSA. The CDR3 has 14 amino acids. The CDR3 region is CASSSGPGNTEAFF. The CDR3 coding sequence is TGTGCCTCCAGCTCAGGGCCGGGGAACACTGAAGCTTTCTTT.

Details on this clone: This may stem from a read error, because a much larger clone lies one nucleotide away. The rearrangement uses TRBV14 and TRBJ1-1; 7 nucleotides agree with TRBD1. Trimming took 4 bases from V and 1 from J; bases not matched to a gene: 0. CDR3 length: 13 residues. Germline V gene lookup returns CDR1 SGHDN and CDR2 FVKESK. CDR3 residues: CASSRQGNTEAFF. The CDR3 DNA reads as TGTGCCAGCAGCCGACAGGGGAACACTGAAGCTTTCTTT.

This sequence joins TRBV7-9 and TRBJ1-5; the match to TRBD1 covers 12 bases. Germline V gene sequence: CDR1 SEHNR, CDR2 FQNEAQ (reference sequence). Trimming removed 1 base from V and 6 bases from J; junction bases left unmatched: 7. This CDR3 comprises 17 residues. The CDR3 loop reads CASSLDFGTGGTQPQHF. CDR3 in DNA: TGTGCCAGCAGCTTAGATTTCGGGACAGGGGGCACTCAGCCCCAGCATTTT.

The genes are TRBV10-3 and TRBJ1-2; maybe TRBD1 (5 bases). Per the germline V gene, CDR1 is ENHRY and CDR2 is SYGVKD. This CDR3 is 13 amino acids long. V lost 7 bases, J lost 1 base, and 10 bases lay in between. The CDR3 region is CAIIEDSNYGYTF. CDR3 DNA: TGTGCCATCATAGAAGACAGTAACTATGGCTACACCTTC.

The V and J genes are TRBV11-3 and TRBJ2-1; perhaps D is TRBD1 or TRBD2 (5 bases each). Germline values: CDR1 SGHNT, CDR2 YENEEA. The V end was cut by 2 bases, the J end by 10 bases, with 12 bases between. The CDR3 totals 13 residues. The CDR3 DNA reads TGTGCCAGCAGCTTAAACGGGGCCGGCGAGCAGTTCTTC. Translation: CASSLNGAGEQFF.

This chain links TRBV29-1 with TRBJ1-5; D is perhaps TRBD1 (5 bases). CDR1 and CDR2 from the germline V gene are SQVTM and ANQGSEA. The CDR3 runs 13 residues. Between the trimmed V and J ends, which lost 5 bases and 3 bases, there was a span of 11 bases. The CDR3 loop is CSVQRGVNQPQHF. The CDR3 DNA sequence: TGCAGCGTTCAGCGGGGGGTCAATCAGCCCCAGCATTTT.

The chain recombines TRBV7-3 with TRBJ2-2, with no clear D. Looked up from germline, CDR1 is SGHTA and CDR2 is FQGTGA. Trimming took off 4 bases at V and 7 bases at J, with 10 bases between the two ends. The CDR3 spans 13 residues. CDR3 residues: CASSSYLGGELFF. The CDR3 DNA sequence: TGTGCCAGCAGCTCCTATCTGGGCGGGGAGCTGTTTTTT. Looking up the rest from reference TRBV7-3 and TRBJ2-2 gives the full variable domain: GAGVSQTPSNKVTEKGKYVELRCDPISGHTALYWYRQSLGQGPEFLIYFQGTGAADDSGLPNDRFFAVRPEGSVSTLKIQRTERGDSAVYLCASSSYLGGELFFGEGSRLTVL.

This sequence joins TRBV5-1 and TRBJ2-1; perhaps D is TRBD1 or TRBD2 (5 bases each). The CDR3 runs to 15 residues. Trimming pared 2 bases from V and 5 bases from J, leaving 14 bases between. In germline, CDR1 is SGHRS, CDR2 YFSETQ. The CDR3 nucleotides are TGCGCCAGCAGCTTTGAGACGGGGCTGAACAATGAGCAGTTCTTC. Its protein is CASSFETGLNNEQFF.

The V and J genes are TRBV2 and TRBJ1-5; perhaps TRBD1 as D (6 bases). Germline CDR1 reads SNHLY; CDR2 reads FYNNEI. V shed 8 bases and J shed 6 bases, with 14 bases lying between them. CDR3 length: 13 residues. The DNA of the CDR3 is TGTGCCAGCTCACTACAGGGAGGTCAGCCCCAGCATTTT. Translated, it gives CASSLQGGQPQHF.

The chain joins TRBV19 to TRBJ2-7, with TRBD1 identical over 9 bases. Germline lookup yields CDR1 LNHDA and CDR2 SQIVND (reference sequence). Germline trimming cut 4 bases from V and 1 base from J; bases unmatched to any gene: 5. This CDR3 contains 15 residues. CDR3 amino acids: CASSTGTGQSYEQYF. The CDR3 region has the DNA TGTGCCAGTAGTACCGGGACAGGGCAGTCCTACGAGCAGTACTTC.

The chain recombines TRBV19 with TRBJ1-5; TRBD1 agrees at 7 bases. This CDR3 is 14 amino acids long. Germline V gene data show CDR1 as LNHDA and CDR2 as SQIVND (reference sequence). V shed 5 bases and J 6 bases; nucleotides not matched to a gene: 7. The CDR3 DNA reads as TGTGCCAGTAGTCTAACAGGGGTTTTTCAGCCCCAGCATTTT. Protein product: CASSLTGVFQPQHF.

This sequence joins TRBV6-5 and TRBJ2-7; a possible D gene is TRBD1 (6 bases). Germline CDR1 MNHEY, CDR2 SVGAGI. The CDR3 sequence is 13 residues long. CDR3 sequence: CAISGHSSYEQYF. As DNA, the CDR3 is TGTGCAATATCGGGACACAGCTCCTACGAGCAGTACTTC.

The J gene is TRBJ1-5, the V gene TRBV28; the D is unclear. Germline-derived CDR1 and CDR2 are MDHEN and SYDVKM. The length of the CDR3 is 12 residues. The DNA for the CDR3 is TGTGCGCACGGAGCAGGCAATCAGCCCCAGCATTTT. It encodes CAHGAGNQPQHF.

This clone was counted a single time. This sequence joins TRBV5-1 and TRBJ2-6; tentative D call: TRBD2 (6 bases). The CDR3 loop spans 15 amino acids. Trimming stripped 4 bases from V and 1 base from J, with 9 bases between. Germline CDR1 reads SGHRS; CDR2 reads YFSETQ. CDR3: CASSRGVSGANVLTF. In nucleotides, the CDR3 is TGCGCCAGCAGCCGCGGGGTGTCTGGGGCCAACGTCCTGACTTTC.

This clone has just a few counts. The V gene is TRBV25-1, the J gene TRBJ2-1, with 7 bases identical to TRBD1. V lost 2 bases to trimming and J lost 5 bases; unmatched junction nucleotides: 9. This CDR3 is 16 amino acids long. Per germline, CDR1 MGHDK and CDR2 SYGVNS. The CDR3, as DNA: TGTGCCAGCAGTGAAATCGACAGGGAATTACACAATGAGCAGTTCTTC. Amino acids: CASSEIDRELHNEQFF.

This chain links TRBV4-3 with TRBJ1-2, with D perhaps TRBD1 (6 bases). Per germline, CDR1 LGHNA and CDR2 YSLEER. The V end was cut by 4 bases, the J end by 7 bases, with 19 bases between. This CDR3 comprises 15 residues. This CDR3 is CASSPDRSSRGGYTF. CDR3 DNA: TGCGCCAGCAGCCCCGACAGGAGCTCAAGGGGTGGCTACACCTTC.

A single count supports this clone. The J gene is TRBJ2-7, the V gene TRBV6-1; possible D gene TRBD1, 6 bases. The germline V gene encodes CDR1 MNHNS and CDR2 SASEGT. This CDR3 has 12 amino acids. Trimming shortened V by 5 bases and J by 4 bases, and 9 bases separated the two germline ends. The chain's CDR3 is CASSIQGYEQYF. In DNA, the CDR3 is TGTGCCAGCAGTATACAGGGTTACGAGCAGTACTTC.

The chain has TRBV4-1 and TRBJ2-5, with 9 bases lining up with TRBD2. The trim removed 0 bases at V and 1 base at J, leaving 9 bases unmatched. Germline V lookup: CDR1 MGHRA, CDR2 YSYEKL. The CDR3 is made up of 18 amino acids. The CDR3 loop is CASSQDVSTSGSQETQYF. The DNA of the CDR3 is TGCGCCAGCAGCCAAGACGTTTCGACTAGCGGAAGCCAAGAGACCCAGTACTTC.

In nucleotides, the CDR3 is TGTGCCAGCAGTTACATGGGTCAGGACTCTGGAAACACCATATATTTT. It yields the protein CASSYMGQDSGNTIYF. The V gene is TRBV6-6, the J gene TRBJ1-3, with D hard to call. The germline CDR1 and CDR2 sequences are MNHNY and SVGAGI (reference sequence). V was clipped by 2 bases and J by 0 bases, with 11 bases between them. The length of the CDR3 is 16 residues.

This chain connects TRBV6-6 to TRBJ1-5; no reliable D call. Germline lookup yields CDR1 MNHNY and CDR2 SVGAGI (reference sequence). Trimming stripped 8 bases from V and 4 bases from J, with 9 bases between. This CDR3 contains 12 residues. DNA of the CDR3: TGTGCCAGCGGGCTTTGGAATCAGCCCCAGCATTTT. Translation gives CASGLWNQPQHF.